Given below is one TCR beta chain in context. Profiling relied on immunoSEQ multiplex PCR, and the TCRdb table lists in-frame clones only, not all of them. The sample shows roughly 220,000 clones, around nine tenths of them seen only once. This entry comes from a study of blood T cell repertoires in COVID-19. CDR1 and CDR2 from the germline V gene are MDHEN and SYDVKM. The CDR3 length is 15 residues. Trimming took 2 bases from V and 1 from J; bases not matched to a gene: 1. V gene TRBV28 combines with J gene TRBJ2-3; 9 positions match TRBD2. The sequenced sample consisted of peripheral blood. The sequence was collected from a man aged 55 to 70 with acute or convalescent COVID-19. Written as DNA, the CDR3 is TGTGCCAGCAGTTTACAGCGGGGGGGCACAGATACGCAGTATTTT. Its protein product is CASSLQRGGTDTQYF. Together with reference TRBV28 and TRBJ2-3, the CDR3 gives the full variable domain: DVKVTQSSRYLVKRTGEKVFLECVQDMDHENMFWYRQDPGLGLRLIYFSYDVKMKEKGDIPEGYSVSREKKERFSLILESASTNQTSMYLCASSLQRGGTDTQYFGPGTRLTVL.